These 31 T cell receptor beta chains were all obtained from the same sample, sequenced in a study of response to subunit inactivated influenza vaccine. Each CDR3 protein is one row after TCRdb ran MiXCR on the RT-PCR reads. The repertoire holds hundreds of thousands of distinct CDR3 sequences, with approximately 24% as singletons. The starting material was CD4+ T cells sorted from PBMCs, obtained about 5 days after vaccination. Receptors originate from a man aged 50-59 years who received an inactivated influenza vaccine.

The V gene is TRBV10-3, the J gene TRBJ1-1; 7 bases map to TRBD1. Germline V gene sequence: CDR1 ENHRY, CDR2 SYGVKD. V was clipped by 4 bases and J by 1 base; unmatched bases: 3. CDR3 length: 14 residues. In nucleotides, the CDR3 is TGTGCCATCAGTGGGGACAGAAAGAACACTGAAGCTTTCTTT. Protein sequence: CAISGDRKNTEAFF.

The chain has TRBV20-1 and TRBJ1-5; D not certain. This CDR3 region has 11 residues. Looked up from germline, CDR1 is DFQATT and CDR2 is SNEGSKA (reference sequence). Trimming stripped 6 bases from V and 5 bases from J, with 8 bases between. CDR3 region: CSAGGDQPQHF. DNA for the CDR3: TGCAGTGCCGGCGGGGATCAGCCCCAGCATTTT.

The J gene is TRBJ2-5, the V gene TRBV3-1; TRBD2 matches at 10 bases. The V gene's germline CDR1 is LGHDT and CDR2 YNNKEL (reference sequence). The CDR3 contains 16 residues. V was clipped by 4 bases and J by 10 bases; unmatched bases: 15. The CDR3 reads CASSPLTSGAPRGQYF. CDR3 nucleotide sequence: TGTGCCAGCAGCCCTCTTACTAGCGGGGCCCCCAGGGGCCAGTACTTC.

This clonotype was seen a handful of times. The chain has TRBV6-5 and TRBJ2-2; 7 positions match TRBD2. The V gene end was trimmed by 4 bases and the J gene end by 1 base; junction bases not matched to a gene: 3. The CDR3 is 15 amino acids. CDR1 and CDR2 (germline): MNHEY, SVGAGI. In nucleotides, the CDR3 is TGTGCCAGCAGTTGGACTAGAGTGAACACCGGGGAGCTGTTTTTT. It is translated as CASSWTRVNTGELFF.

This clonotype has just a few counts. The chain combines TRBV10-3 with TRBJ2-3; D not resolved. CDR3 length: 11 amino acids. V was cut by 3 bases and J by 6 bases, with 4 bases left in between. Germline V gives CDR1 ENHRY, CDR2 SYGVKD. The CDR3 region has the DNA TGTGCCATCAGTGATCTCGATACGCAGTATTTT. It is translated as CAISDLDTQYF.

This clonotype was seen more than once but under ten times. The chain carries TRBV7-2 and TRBJ1-5, with D possibly TRBD1 on 5 matching bases. The CDR3 has 16 residues. Germline assignment: CDR1 SGHTA and CDR2 FQGNSA. Trimming shortened V by 4 bases and J by 1 base, and 14 bases separated the two germline ends. CDR3 amino acids: CASSWGGLRSNQPQHF. The CDR3 DNA reads TGTGCCAGCAGCTGGGGGGGGTTAAGGAGCAATCAGCCCCAGCATTTT.

The V gene is TRBV14, the J gene TRBJ2-2; D ambiguous. From germline, CDR1 is SGHDN and CDR2 FVKESK. V was pared by 0 bases and J by 5 bases, with 7 bases between. The CDR3 is 14 amino acids. Here the CDR3 reads CASSQDYGTGELFF. In DNA form, the CDR3 reads TGTGCCAGCAGCCAAGATTATGGGACCGGGGAGCTGTTTTTT.

The V call is TRBV24-1, the J call TRBJ2-3; 7 bases map to TRBD2. The trim removed 3 bases at V and 1 base at J, leaving 9 bases unmatched. Germline assignment: CDR1 KGHDR and CDR2 SFDVKD. The length of the CDR3 is 17 residues. CDR3 residues: CATSDVTAGLGTDTQYF. CDR3 in DNA: TGTGCCACCAGTGATGTTACAGCGGGGCTCGGCACAGATACGCAGTATTTT.

This clonotype was seen more than once but under ten times. The V and J genes are TRBV4-3 and TRBJ2-7, with D unresolved. The V and J ends lost 0 bases and 4 bases respectively, with 7 bases between them. The CDR3 totals 13 residues. The germline gives CDR1 LGHNA, CDR2 YSLEER. CDR3 DNA sequence: TGCGCCAGCAGCCAAGATGTCCTGTACGAGCAGTACTTC. This translates into CASSQDVLYEQYF.

This clonotype was picked up a small number of times. The rearrangement links TRBV5-1 to TRBJ1-1; no reliable D call. The CDR3 has 13 residues. V was shortened by 4 bases and J by 1 base, with 8 bases between the two germline ends. Germline V gives CDR1 SGHRS, CDR2 YFSETQ. CDR3: CASSNPTNTEAFF. In DNA, the CDR3 is TGCGCCAGCAGCAACCCAACGAACACTGAAGCTTTCTTT.

This clonotype was found a few times. V gene TRBV9 combines with J gene TRBJ2-2; TRBD1 aligns across 10 bases. V lost 2 bases and J lost 5; bases outside the gene matches: 6. CDR1 SGDLS and CDR2 YYNGEE come from the germline V gene. The CDR3 consists of 16 residues. The CDR3 DNA reads TGTGCCAGCAGCGTGGGGGGGACAGGGGTGACCGGGGAGCTGTTTTTT. Translating it yields CASSVGGTGVTGELFF.

This clonotype was recorded a few times. The rearrangement joins TRBV4-1 to TRBJ2-1; the D is unclear. The CDR3 has 17 amino acids. From germline, CDR1 is MGHRA and CDR2 YSYEKL. The germline V and J ends were trimmed by 2 bases and 0 bases, with 14 bases remaining between them. CDR3 DNA sequence: TGCGCCAGCAGCCAACTATACCCACTGAGCTCCTACAATGAGCAGTTCTTC. It codes for CASSQLYPLSSYNEQFF.

This clonotype has a handful of counts. V and J are TRBV11-2 and TRBJ2-1, with D possibly TRBD2 on 6 matching bases. The CDR3 extends over 15 amino acids. The germline CDR1 and CDR2 sequences are SGHAT and FQNNGV. V dropped 1 base and J dropped 4 bases, with 11 bases sitting between them. The CDR3 DNA sequence: TGTGCCAGCAGCTTAGCGGGAGTGAGATACAATGAGCAGTTCTTC. Residues: CASSLAGVRYNEQFF.

This clonotype was detected many times. The CDR3 here is CASSGTFETQYF. The CDR3 region has the DNA TGTGCCAGCAGTGGGACGTTCGAGACCCAGTACTTC. V gene TRBV12-3 or TRBV12-4 combines with J gene TRBJ2-5, with D possibly called TRBD1 or TRBD2 (5 bases each). CDR3 size: 12 residues. The germline V and J ends were trimmed by 5 bases and 5 bases, with 9 bases remaining between them.

The chain recombines TRBV28 with TRBJ1-5; 8 nucleotides match TRBD1. Germline-derived CDR1 and CDR2 are MDHEN and SYDVKM. CDR3 size: 14 residues. The junction had 2 bases not matched to a gene; V was cut back by 1 base and J by 6 bases. CDR3 sequence: CASSLSGGVQPQHF. The CDR3 bases are TGTGCCAGCAGTTTATCAGGGGGCGTTCAGCCCCAGCATTTT.

The rearrangement joins TRBV18 to TRBJ2-1, with no clear D. V shed 3 bases and J shed 3 bases, with 9 bases lying between them. The length of the CDR3 is 14 residues. The germline V gene encodes CDR1 KGHSH and CDR2 LQKENI. This CDR3 is CASSPPSNYNEQFF. The DNA for the CDR3 is TGTGCCAGCTCACCCCCTAGTAACTACAATGAGCAGTTCTTC.

In its sample, this clonotype was seen once. J is TRBJ2-1 and V is TRBV30; no firm D call. Germline CDR1 and CDR2: GTSNPN and SVGIG (reference sequence). V was shortened by 3 bases and J by 4 bases, with 16 bases between the two germline ends. The CDR3 contains 15 residues. The chain's CDR3 is CAWRVWVVGYNEQFF. As DNA, the CDR3 is TGTGCCTGGAGAGTTTGGGTGGTGGGATACAATGAGCAGTTCTTC.

This clonotype has ten or more counts. This chain links TRBV12-3 or TRBV12-4 with TRBJ2-1; D call uncertain. CDR3 length: 11 residues. The V gene lost 3 bases and the J gene lost 3 bases, with 0 bases spanning the gap. The CDR3 spells CASSFYNEQFF. The CDR3 DNA reads as TGTGCCAGCAGTTTCTACAATGAGCAGTTCTTC.

This clonotype was counted only a few times. The genes are TRBV6-1 and TRBJ2-2; perhaps TRBD1 as D (6 bases). CDR1 is MNHNS and CDR2 is SASEGT in the germline V gene. V was cut by 6 bases and J by 2 bases, with 16 bases left in between. The CDR3 extends over 16 amino acids. The CDR3 sequence: CASRRTGTLNTGELFF. CDR3 nucleotides: TGTGCCAGCAGGCGCACCGGGACACTAAACACCGGGGAGCTGTTTTTT.

This rearrangement joins TRBV4-3 to TRBJ1-1; 7 nucleotides line up with TRBD1. This CDR3 contains 16 residues. From germline, CDR1 is LGHNA and CDR2 YSLEER. V dropped 0 bases and J dropped 0; count of bases not matched to a gene: 4. For the CDR3, the DNA is TGCGCCAGCAGCCAAGAGACAGGGTACATGAACACTGAAGCTTTCTTT. This encodes CASSQETGYMNTEAFF.

The chain has TRBV10-2 and TRBJ1-1; 8 bases agree with TRBD1. This CDR3 comprises 13 residues. The V and J ends lost 3 bases and 5 bases, in that order; junction bases with no gene match: 2. The germline V gene has CDR1 WSHSY and CDR2 SAAADI. The CDR3 loop is CASSDRGRTEAFF. The CDR3 DNA sequence: TGCGCCAGCAGTGACAGGGGGCGAACTGAAGCTTTCTTT.

This clonotype was seen only a few times. The J gene is TRBJ2-1, the V gene TRBV10-3, with 7 bases lining up with TRBD2. V was pared by 2 bases and J by 5 bases, with 0 bases of the junction left unmatched. The V gene's germline CDR1 is ENHRY and CDR2 SYGVKD. The CDR3 has 13 amino acids. The CDR3 protein is CAISERGDNEQFF. The CDR3 DNA sequence: TGTGCCATCAGTGAGCGGGGGGACAATGAGCAGTTCTTC.

The chain has TRBV20-1 and TRBJ2-5; D remains ambiguous. The CDR3 has 11 residues. With 6 bases removed from V and 5 bases from J, the gap between germline ends came to 10 bases. Germline V gives CDR1 DFQATT, CDR2 SNEGSKA (reference sequence). This chain's CDR3 is CSAPLGETQYF. CDR3 in DNA: TGCAGTGCACCCCTCGGGGAGACCCAGTACTTC.

The chain uses TRBV12-3 or TRBV12-4 and TRBJ1-3; tentative D call: TRBD1 (6 bases). The CDR3 totals 16 residues. Trimming pared 3 bases from V and 0 bases from J, leaving 12 bases between. This CDR3 is CASSLDGGHSGNTIYF. For the CDR3, the DNA is TGTGCCAGCAGTTTGGATGGGGGGCACTCTGGAAACACCATATATTTT.

This clonotype was counted a few times. As DNA, the CDR3 is TGTGCCAGCAGTGGCATCAGGGTGGGTTTGGGACAGCTCAATCAGCCCCAGCATTTT. This encodes CASSGIRVGLGQLNQPQHF. The V call is TRBV25-1, the J call TRBJ1-5, with 7 bases aligning to TRBD1. The CDR3 runs to 19 residues. The V segment lost 4 bases and the J segment 3 bases; nucleotides outside the gene matches: 18. In germline, CDR1 is MGHDK, CDR2 SYGVNS.

The chain has TRBV24-1 and TRBJ2-3; D could derive from TRBD1 or TRBD2 (5 bases each). CDR1 and CDR2 (germline): KGHDR, SFDVKD. V lost 5 bases and J 2 bases, leaving 22 bases between the germline ends. The CDR3 loop spans 18 amino acids. CDR3 loop: CATSGGGRRRALTDTQYF. The CDR3 DNA reads as TGTGCCACCAGTGGTGGGGGAAGGAGGCGAGCCCTCACAGATACGCAGTATTTT.

The chain recombines TRBV7-2 with TRBJ2-3, with D possibly TRBD1 on 6 matching bases. V lost 2 bases, J lost 6 bases, and 15 bases lay in between. CDR1 and CDR2 (germline): SGHTA, FQGNSA. The CDR3 covers 15 residues. The CDR3 nucleotides are TGTGCCAGCAGCTTACCTCTAACAGGGACCGATACGCAGTATTTT. This encodes CASSLPLTGTDTQYF. Combining the CDR3 with reference TRBV7-2 and TRBJ2-3 gives the whole variable domain GAGVSQSPSNKVTEKGKDVELRCDPISGHTALYWYRQSLGQGLEFLIYFQGNSAPDKSGLPSDRFSAERTGGSVSTLTIQRTQQEDSAVYLCASSLPLTGTDTQYFGPGTRLTVL.

This chain joins TRBV20-1 and TRBJ2-3; TRBD1 agrees at 8 bases. V was pared by 7 bases and J by 1 base, with 4 bases of the junction left unmatched. Germline V gene data show CDR1 as DFQATT and CDR2 as SNEGSKA (reference sequence). The CDR3 spans 13 residues. CDR3 in DNA: TGCAGTGGTAAGACAGGGGGCACAGATACGCAGTATTTT. Translation: CSGKTGGTDTQYF.

This rearrangement joins TRBV25-1 to TRBJ2-3, with 9 bases matching TRBD2. In germline, CDR1 is MGHDK, CDR2 SYGVNS. This CDR3 comprises 14 residues. V trimming: 3 bases; J trimming: 4 bases; junction bases outside the gene matches: 2. The CDR3 sequence is CASSDRTSADTQYF. CDR3 bases: TGTGCCAGCAGTGACAGGACTAGCGCAGATACGCAGTATTTT. The full variable domain, with the rest looked up from reference TRBV25-1 and TRBJ2-3, is EADIYQTPRYLVIGTGKKITLECSQTMGHDKMYWYQQDPGMELHLIHYSYGVNSTEKGDLSSESTVSRIRTEHFPLTLESARPSHTSQYLCASSDRTSADTQYFGPGTRLTVL.

This chain uses TRBV7-8 with TRBJ1-6, with TRBD1 matching over 7 bases. The CDR3 totals 16 residues. The trim removed 4 bases at V and 2 bases at J, leaving 5 bases unmatched. The germline V gene has CDR1 SGHVS and CDR2 FQNEAQ. The CDR3 nucleotides read TGTGCCAGCAGCTCGGGACAGTGGCCCTATAATTCACCCCTCCACTTT. It specifies CASSSGQWPYNSPLHF.

This clonotype was observed a handful of times. The chain has TRBV11-2 and TRBJ2-7; D is ambiguous. Germline V CDR1 and CDR2: SGHAT, FQNNGV. Deletions cut 6 bases from V and 2 bases from J, with 17 bases between. The CDR3 runs 15 residues. CDR3: CASRHLKTAPYEQYF. CDR3 in DNA: TGTGCCAGCAGACACCTCAAGACGGCCCCCTACGAGCAGTACTTC. Together with reference TRBV11-2 and TRBJ2-7, the CDR3 gives the full variable domain: EAGVAQSPRYKIIEKRQSVAFWCNPISGHATLYWYQQILGQGPKLLIQFQNNGVVDDSQLPKDRFSAERLKGVDSTLKIQPAKLEDSAVYLCASRHLKTAPYEQYFGPGTRLTVT.